This T cell receptor (beta chain) was documented in a study of T-cell reconstitution after alpha-beta-depleted transplantation in children. Many counts were recorded for this clonotype. Its antigen is currently unknown. Sequence at one end of the junction differs from germline and may be a read error. Library preparation (for TCRbeta) was performed with unique molecular identifiers. MiXCR, applied by TCRdb to the PCR reads, yields one record per CDR3 protein. The sample has about 470,000 distinct CDR3 sequences; approximately 42% are singletons. CDR3 length equals 14 residues. The germline V gene encodes CDR1 SGHDT and CDR2 YYEEEE. Study-level results: Newly generated T cells supplied most T-cell counts and diversity one year post-transplant. Some patients' high day-60 TCRbeta diversity was attributed to recipient cells surviving conditioning.

This chain joins TRBV5-6 and TRBJ2-7; 11 bases fit TRBD2. This material consisted of PBMCs, taken before TCRalphabeta/CD19-depleted stem cell transplant. This TCR derives from a girl aged 2-10 years with aplastic anemia, due to receive a stem cell transplant. The CDR3: CASSFSGRVTPLPF. CDR3 nucleotides: TGTGCCAGCAGCTTTAGCGGGAGGGTTACCCCCCTTCCCTTC.